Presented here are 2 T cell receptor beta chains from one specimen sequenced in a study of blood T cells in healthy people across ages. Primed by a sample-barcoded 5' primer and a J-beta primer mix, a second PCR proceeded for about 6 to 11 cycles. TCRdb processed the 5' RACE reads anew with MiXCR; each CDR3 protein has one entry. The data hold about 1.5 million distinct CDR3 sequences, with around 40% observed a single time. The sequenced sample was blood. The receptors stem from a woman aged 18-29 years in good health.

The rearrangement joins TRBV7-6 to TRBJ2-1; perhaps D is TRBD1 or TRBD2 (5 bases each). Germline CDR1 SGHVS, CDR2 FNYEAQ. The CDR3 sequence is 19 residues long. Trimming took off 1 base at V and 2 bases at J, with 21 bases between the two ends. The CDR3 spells CASSLGRIGGTLAYNEQFF. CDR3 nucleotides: TGTGCCAGCAGCTTAGGGCGTATTGGGGGTACCCTTGCCTACAATGAGCAGTTCTTC.

The CDR3 reads CASSQPGDTVKETQYF. For the CDR3, the DNA is TGTGCCAGCAGCCAACCGGGGGACACCGTTAAAGAGACCCAGTACTTC. V usage is TRBV3-1 and J usage is TRBJ2-5; D may be TRBD1 or TRBD2 (6 bases each). The germline V gene encodes CDR1 LGHDT and CDR2 YNNKEL (reference sequence). V was clipped by 2 bases and J by 3 bases, with 16 bases between them. This CDR3 has 16 amino acids.